Here is one T cell receptor beta chain with its context. The data stem from a study of blood T cell repertoires in COVID-19. Looking at the study overall: PBMCs, B-cell-depleted T cells, or T cells were the source of the cDNA or gDNA that made up the material.

In the authors' workflow: Amplification of reference gene primers provided the estimated nucleated cell counts. The method was immunoSEQ multiplex PCR; TCRdb's version includes in-frame clones alone and lacks a portion of them. The D gene and trimming were derived from the DNA, and the V and J assignments and clone size from that table. The sample lists around 250,000 clones; 86% were seen once. J gave up 1 base and V 5 bases, and 6 bases lay outside the gene matches. Germline assignment: CDR1 SGHTA and CDR2 FQGNSA. This CDR3 is 16 amino acids long. Recovered status in Cohort 3 required two negative PCRs, clearance, or symptom resolution.

Sequenced sample: PBMCs or T cells enriched from blood (not recorded which). The TCR sequence derives from a woman in her 50s who had recovered from COVID-19. The gene calls are TRBV7-2 and TRBJ2-4, with 9 nucleotides matching TRBD1. CDR3 region: CASSQTGGWAKNIQYF. In DNA form, the CDR3 reads TGTGCCAGCAGCCAGACAGGGGGTTGGGCCAAAAACATTCAGTACTTC.